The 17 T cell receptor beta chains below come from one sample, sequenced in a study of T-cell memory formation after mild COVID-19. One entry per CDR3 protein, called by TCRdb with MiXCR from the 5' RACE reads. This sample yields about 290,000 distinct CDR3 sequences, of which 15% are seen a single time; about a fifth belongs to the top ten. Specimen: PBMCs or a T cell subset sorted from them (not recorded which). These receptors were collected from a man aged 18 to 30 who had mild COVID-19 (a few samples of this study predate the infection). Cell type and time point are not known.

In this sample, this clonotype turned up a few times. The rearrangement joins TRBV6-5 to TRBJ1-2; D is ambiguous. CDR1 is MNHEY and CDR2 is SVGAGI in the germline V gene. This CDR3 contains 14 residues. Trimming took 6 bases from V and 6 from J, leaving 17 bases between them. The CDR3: CASSAKRETDGYTF. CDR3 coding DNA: TGTGCCAGCAGCGCCAAACGGGAAACGGATGGCTACACCTTC.

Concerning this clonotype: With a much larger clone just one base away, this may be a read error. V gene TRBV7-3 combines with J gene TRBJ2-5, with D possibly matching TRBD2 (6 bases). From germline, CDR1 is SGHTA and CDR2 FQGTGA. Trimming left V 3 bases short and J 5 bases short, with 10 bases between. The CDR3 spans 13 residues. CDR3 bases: TGTGCCAGCAGCTTCGGGAGAGTGGAGACCCAGTACTTC. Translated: CASSFGRVETQYF. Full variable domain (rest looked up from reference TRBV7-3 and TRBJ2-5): GAGVSQTPSNKVTEKGKYVELRCDPISGHTALYWYRQSLGQGPEFLIYFQGTGAADDSGLPNDRFFAVRPEGSVSTLKIQRTERGDSAVYLCASSFGRVETQYFGPGTRLLVL.

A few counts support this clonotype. CDR3 amino acids: CASSLVGSNTGANVLTF. CDR3 bases: TGTGCCAGCAGCTTAGTGGGGAGTAACACTGGGGCCAACGTCCTGACTTTC. The chain joins TRBV7-3 to TRBJ2-6, with D perhaps matching TRBD2 (5 bases). The length of the CDR3 is 17 residues. The ends were cut back, 2 bases at V and 2 bases at J, with 13 bases in the middle. CDR1 SGHTA and CDR2 FQGTGA come from the germline V gene.

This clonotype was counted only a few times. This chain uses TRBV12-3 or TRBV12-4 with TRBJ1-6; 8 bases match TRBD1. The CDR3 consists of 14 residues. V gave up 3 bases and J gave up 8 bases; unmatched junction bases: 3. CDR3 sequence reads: CASSFSGGYSPLHF. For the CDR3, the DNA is TGTGCCAGCAGTTTTTCAGGGGGCTATTCACCCCTCCACTTT.

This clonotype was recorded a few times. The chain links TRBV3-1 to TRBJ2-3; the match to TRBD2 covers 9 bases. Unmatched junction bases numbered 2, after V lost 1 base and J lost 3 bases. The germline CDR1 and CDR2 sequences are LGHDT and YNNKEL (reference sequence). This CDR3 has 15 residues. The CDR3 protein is CASSQGGGATDTQYF. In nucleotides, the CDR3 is TGTGCCAGCAGCCAAGGCGGGGGGGCAACAGATACGCAGTATTTT.

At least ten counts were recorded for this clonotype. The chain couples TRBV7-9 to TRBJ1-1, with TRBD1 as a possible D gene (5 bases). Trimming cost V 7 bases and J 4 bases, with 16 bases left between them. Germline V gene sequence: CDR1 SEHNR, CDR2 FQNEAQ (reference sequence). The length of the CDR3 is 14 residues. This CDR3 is CASTRDGTFTEAFF. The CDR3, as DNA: TGTGCCAGCACCCGGGACGGGACCTTCACTGAAGCTTTCTTT.

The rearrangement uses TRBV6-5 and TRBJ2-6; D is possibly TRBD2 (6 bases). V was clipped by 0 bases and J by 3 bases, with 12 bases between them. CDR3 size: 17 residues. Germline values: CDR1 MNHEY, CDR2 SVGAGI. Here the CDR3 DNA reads TGTGCCAGCAGTTACTCTGGAGGGGCAGATGGGGCCAACGTCCTGACTTTC. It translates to CASSYSGGADGANVLTF.

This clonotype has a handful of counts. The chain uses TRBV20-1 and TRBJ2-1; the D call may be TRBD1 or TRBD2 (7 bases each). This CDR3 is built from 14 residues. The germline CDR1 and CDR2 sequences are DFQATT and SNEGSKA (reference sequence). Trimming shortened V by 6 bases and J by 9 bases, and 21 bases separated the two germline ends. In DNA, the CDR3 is TGCAGTGCCCCGAGCAGGGGGGGCCTCAGTGAGCAGTTCTTC. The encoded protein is CSAPSRGGLSEQFF.

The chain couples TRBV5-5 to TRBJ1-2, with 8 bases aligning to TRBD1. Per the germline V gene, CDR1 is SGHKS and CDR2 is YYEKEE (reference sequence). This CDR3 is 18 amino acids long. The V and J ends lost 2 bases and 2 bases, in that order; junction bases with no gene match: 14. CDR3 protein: CASSLWTGQGMGNYGYTF. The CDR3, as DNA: TGTGCCAGCAGCTTATGGACCGGACAGGGAATGGGGAACTATGGCTACACCTTC.

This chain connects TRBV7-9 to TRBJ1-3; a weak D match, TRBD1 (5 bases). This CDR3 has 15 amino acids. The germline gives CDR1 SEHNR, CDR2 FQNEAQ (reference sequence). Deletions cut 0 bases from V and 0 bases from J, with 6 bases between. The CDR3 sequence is CASSLAGTSGNTIYF. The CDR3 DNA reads TGTGCCAGCAGCTTAGCGGGGACCTCTGGAAACACCATATATTTT.

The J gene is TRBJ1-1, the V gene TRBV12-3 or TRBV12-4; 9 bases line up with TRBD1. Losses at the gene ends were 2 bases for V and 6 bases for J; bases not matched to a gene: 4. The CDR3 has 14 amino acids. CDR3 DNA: TGTGCCAGCAGTTTACAGGACAGGGGCTCTGAAGCTTTCTTT. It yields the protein CASSLQDRGSEAFF.

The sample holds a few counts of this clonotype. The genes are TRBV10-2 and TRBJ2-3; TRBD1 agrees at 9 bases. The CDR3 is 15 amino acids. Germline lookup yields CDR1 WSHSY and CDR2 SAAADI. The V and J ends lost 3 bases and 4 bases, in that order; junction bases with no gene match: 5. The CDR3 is CASSDGTGISDTQYF. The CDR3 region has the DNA TGCGCCAGCAGTGACGGGACAGGGATATCAGATACGCAGTATTTT.

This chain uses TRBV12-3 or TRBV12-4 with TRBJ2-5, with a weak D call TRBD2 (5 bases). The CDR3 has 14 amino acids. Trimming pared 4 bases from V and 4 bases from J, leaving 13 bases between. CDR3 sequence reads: CASSSSLRGETQYF. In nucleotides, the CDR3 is TGTGCCAGCAGTTCGAGTCTCCGGGGAGAGACCCAGTACTTC.

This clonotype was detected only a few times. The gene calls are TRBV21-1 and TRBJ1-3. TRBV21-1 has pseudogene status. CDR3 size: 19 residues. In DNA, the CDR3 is TGTGCCAGCAGCAATGGACGTAAAGTTCTCATCTCCTCTGGAAACACCATATATTTT. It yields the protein CASSNGRKVLISSGNTIYF.

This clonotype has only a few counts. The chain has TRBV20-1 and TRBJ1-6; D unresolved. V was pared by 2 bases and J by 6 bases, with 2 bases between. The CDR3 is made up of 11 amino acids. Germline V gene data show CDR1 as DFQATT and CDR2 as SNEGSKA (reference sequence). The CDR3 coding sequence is TGCAGTGCTAGAAGTAATTCACCCCTCCACTTT. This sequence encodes CSARSNSPLHF.

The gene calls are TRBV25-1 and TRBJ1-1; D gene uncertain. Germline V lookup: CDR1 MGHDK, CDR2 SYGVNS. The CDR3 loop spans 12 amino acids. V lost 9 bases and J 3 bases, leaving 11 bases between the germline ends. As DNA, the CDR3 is TGTGCCAGTAACGTCGATGACACTGAAGCTTTCTTT. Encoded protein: CASNVDDTEAFF.

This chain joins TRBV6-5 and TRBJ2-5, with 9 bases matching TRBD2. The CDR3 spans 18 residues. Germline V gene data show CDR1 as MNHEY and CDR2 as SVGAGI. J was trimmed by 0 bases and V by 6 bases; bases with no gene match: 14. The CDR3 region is CASSLGSGGPKYQETQYF. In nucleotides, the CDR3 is TGTGCCAGCAGCCTAGGAAGCGGGGGGCCCAAGTACCAAGAGACCCAGTACTTC.